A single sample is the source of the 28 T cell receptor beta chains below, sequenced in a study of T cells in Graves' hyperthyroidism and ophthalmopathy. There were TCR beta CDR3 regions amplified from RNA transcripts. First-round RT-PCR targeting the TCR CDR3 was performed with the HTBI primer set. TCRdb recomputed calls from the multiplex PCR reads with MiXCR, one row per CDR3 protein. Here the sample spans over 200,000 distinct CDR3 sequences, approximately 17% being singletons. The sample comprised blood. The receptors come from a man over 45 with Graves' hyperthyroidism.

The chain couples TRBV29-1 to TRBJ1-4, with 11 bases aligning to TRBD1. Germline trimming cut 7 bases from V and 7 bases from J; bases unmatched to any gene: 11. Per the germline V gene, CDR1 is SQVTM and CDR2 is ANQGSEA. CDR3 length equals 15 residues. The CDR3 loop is CSATGTGGEGEKLFF. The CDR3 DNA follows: TGCAGCGCTACCGGGACAGGGGGGGAAGGTGAAAAACTGTTTTTT. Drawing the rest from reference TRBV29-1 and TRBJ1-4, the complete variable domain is SAVISQKPSRDICQRGTSLTIQCQVDSQVTMMFWYRQQPGQSLTLIATANQGSEATYESGFVIDKFPISRPNLTFSTLTVSNMSPEDSSIYLCSATGTGGEGEKLFFGSGTQLSVL.

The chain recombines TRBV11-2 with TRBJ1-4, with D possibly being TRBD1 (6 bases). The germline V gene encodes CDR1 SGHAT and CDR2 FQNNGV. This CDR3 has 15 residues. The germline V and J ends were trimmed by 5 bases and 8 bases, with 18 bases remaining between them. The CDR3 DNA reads TGTGCCAGCAGCCGTTCAGGGGCTGGCAAGGAAAAACTGTTTTTT. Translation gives CASSRSGAGKEKLFF. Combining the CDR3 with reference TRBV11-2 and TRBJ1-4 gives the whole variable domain EAGVAQSPRYKIIEKRQSVAFWCNPISGHATLYWYQQILGQGPKLLIQFQNNGVVDDSQLPKDRFSAERLKGVDSTLKIQPAKLEDSAVYLCASSRSGAGKEKLFFGSGTQLSVL.

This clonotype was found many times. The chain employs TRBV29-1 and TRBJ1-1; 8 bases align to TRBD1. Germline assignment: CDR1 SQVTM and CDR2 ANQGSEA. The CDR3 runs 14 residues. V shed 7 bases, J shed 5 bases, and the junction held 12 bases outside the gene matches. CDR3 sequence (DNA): TGCAGCGGCAGGACAGGGAACACTGGGACTGAAGCTTTCTTT. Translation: CSGRTGNTGTEAFF.

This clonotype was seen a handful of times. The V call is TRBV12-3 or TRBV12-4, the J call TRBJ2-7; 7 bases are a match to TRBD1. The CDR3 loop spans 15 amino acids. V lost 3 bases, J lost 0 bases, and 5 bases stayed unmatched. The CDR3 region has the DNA TGTGCCAGCAGTTTTTGGGACAGAAGCTCCTACGAGCAGTACTTC. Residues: CASSFWDRSSYEQYF.

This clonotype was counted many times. CDR3 nucleotide sequence: TGCGCCAGCAGCTTAGGGGACACCGTACGCGTTGAGTACTTC. It is translated as CASSLGDTVRVEYF. The chain combines TRBV5-1 with TRBJ2-5; maybe TRBD1 (6 bases). This CDR3 region has 14 residues. Between the trimmed V and J ends, which lost 2 bases and 12 bases, there was a span of 20 bases. The germline gives CDR1 SGHRS, CDR2 YFSETQ.

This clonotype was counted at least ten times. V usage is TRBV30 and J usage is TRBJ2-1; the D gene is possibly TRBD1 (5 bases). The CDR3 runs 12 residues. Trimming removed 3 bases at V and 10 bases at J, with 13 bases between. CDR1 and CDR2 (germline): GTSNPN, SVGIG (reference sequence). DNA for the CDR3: TGTGCCTGGAGGGAACAGGTTCTCGAGCAGTTCTTC. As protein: CAWREQVLEQFF.

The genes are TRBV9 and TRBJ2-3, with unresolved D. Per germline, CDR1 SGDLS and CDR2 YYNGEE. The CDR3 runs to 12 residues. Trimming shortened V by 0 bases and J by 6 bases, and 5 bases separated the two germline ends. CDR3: CASSVASDTQYF. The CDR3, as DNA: TGTGCCAGCAGCGTAGCAAGTGATACGCAGTATTTT.

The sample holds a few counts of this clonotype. CDR3 nucleotide sequence: TGCAGTGCTAGACCCCCAATCGGGACAGGGCATCAAGAGACCCAGTACTTC. Translated, it gives CSARPPIGTGHQETQYF. The chain links TRBV20-1 to TRBJ2-5; TRBD1 agrees at 9 bases. Germline CDR1 reads DFQATT; CDR2 reads SNEGSKA (reference sequence). CDR3 length: 17 amino acids. After removal of 2 bases from V and 2 bases from J, the junction contained 12 bases not matched to a gene.

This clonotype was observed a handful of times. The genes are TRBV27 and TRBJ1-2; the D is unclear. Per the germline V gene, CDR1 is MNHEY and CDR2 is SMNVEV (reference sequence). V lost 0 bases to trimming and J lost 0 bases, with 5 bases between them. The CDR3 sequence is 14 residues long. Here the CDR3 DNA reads TGTGCCAGCAGTTTATCGGCCCCTAACTATGGCTACACCTTC. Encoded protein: CASSLSAPNYGYTF.

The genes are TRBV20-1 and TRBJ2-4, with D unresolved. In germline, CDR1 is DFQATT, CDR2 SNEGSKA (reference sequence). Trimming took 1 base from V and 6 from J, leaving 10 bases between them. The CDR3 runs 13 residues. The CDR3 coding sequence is TGCAGTGCTAGAGGCTGGCGCTTAAACATTCAGTACTTC. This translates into CSARGWRLNIQYF.

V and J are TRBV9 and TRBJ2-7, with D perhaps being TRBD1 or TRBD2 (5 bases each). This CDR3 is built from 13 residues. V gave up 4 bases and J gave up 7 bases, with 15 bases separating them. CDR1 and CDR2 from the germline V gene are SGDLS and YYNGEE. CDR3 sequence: CASSTRGYSEQYF. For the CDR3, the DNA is TGTGCCAGCAGCACTAGGGGTTATAGTGAGCAGTACTTC.

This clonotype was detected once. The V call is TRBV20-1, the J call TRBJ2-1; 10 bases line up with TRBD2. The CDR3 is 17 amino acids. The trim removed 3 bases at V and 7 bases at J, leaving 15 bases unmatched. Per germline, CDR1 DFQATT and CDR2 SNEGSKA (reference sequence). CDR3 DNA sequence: TGCAGTGCTAGTAGGTCGGCTAGCGGGAGAGCAGGAAATGAGCAGTTCTTC. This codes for CSASRSASGRAGNEQFF.

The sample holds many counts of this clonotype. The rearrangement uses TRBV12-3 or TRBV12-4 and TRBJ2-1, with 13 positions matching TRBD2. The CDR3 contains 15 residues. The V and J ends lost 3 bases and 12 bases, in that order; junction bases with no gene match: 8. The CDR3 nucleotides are TGTGCCAGCAGTTTCTTTGGACTAGCGGGAGCAAGGCAGTTCTTC. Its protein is CASSFFGLAGARQFF.

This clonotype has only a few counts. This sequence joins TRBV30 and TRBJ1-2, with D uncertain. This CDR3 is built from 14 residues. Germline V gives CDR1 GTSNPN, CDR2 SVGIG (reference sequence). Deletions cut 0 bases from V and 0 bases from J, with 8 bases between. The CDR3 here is CAWSVRISNYGYTF. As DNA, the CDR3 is TGTGCCTGGAGTGTCAGAATATCTAACTATGGCTACACCTTC. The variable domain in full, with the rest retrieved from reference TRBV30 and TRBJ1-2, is SQTIHQWPATLVQPVGSPLSLECTVEGTSNPNLYWYRQAAGRGLQLLFYSVGIGQISSEVPQNLSASRPQDRQFILSSKKLLLSDSGFYLCAWSVRISNYGYTFGSGTRLTVV.

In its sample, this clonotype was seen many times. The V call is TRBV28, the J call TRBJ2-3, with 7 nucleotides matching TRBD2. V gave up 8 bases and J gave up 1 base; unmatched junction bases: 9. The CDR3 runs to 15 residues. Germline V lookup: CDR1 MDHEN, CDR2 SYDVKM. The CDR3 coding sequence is TGTGCCAGCTCGGGGGGACGGGAGGGCACAGATACGCAGTATTTT. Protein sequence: CASSGGREGTDTQYF.

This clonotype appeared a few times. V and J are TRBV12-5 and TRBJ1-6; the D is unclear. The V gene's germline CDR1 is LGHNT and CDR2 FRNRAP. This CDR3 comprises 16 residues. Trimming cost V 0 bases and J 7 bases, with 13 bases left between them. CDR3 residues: CASGLVHRTWNSPLHF. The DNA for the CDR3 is TGTGCTAGTGGTTTGGTACATAGGACCTGGAATTCACCCCTCCACTTT.

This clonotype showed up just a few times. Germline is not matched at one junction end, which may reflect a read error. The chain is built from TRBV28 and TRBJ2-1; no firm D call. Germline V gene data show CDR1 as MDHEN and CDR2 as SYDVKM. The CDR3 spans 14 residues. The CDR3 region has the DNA TGTGCCAGCAGTTTCCGGAGCTCCTACAATAAGCAGTTCTTC. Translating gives CASSFRSSYNKQFF.

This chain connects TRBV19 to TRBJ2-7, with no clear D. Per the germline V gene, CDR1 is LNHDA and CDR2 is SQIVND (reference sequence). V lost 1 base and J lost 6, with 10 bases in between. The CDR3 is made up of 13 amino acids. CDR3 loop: CASSIADASEQYF. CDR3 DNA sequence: TGTGCCAGTAGTATAGCCGACGCATCCGAGCAGTACTTC. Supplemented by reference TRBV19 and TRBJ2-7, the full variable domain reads DGGITQSPKYLFRKEGQNVTLSCEQNLNHDAMYWYRQDPGQGLRLIYYSQIVNDFQKGDIAEGYSVSREKKESFPLTVTSAQKNPTAFYLCASSIADASEQYFGPGTRLTVT.

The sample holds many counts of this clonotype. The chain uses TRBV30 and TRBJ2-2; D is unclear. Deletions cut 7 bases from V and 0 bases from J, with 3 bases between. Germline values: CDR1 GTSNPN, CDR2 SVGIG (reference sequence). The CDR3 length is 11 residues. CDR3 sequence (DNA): TGTGCCTCCGCGAACACCGGGGAGCTGTTTTTT. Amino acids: CASANTGELFF.

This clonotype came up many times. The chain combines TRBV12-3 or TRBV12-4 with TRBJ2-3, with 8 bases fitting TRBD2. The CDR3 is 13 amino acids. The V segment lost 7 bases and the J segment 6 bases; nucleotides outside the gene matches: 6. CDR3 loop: CASTAGVYDTQYF. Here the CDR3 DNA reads TGTGCCAGCACAGCGGGAGTTTACGATACGCAGTATTTT.

CDR3 protein: CASSDPEEGREGLGTGELFF. The CDR3 nucleotides read TGCGCCAGCAGTGACCCGGAGGAGGGGCGGGAGGGCCTGGGAACCGGGGAGCTGTTTTTT. V usage is TRBV10-1 and J usage is TRBJ2-2, with 9 positions matching TRBD2. This CDR3 region has 20 residues. Germline-derived CDR1 and CDR2 are WNHNN and SYGVQD (reference sequence). V gave up 3 bases and J gave up 5 bases; unmatched junction bases: 19.

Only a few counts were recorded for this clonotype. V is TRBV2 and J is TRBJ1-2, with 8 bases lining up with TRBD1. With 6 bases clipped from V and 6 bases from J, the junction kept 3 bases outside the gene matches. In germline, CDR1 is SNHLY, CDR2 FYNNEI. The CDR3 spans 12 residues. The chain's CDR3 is CASRDREHGYTF. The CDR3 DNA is TGTGCCAGCAGGGACAGGGAACATGGCTACACCTTC.

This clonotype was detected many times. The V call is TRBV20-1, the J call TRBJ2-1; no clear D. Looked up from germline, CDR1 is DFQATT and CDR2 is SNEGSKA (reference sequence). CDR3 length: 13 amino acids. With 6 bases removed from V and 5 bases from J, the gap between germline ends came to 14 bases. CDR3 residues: CSALARFDNEQFF. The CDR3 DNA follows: TGCAGTGCCCTGGCGCGGTTCGACAATGAGCAGTTCTTC.

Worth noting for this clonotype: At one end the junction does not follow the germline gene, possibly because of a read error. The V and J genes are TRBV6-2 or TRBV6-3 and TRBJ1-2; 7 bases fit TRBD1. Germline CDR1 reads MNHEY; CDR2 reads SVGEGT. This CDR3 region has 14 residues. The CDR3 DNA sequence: TGTGCCAGCAATTACAGGGGACCTAACTATGGCTACACCTTC. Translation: CASNYRGPNYGYTF.

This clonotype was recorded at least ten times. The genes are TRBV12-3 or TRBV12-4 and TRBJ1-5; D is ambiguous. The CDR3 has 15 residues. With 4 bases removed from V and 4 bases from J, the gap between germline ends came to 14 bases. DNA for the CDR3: TGTGCCAGCAGTTATAGTGGGATCGGGAATCAGCCCCAGCATTTT. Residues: CASSYSGIGNQPQHF.

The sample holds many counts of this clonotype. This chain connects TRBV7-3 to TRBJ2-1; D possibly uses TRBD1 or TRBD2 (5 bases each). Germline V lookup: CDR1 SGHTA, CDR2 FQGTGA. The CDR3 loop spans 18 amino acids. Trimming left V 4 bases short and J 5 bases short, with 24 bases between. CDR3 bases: TGTGCCAGCAGCTCTGCCCTGGGGGAGTTTGGTAAGGACAATGAGCAGTTCTTC. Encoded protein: CASSSALGEFGKDNEQFF.

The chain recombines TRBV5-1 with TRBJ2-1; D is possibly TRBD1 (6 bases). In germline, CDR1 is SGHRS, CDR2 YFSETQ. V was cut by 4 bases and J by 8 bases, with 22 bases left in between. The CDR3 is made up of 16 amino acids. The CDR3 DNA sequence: TGCGCCAGCAGCGGCGGACAGCCCCGTTTTGGCCATGAGCAGTTCTTC. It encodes CASSGGQPRFGHEQFF.

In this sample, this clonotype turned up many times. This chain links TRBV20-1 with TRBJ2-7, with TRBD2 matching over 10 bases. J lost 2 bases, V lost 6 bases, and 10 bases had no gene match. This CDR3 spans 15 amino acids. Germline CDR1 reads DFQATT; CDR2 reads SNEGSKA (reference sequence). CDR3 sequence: CSASALAGITYEQYF. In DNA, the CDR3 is TGCAGTGCCAGTGCACTAGCGGGGATTACCTACGAGCAGTACTTC.